This T cell receptor (beta chain) originates from a study of T-cell reconstitution after alpha-beta-depleted transplantation in children. Study conclusions and caveats: Several hundred rapidly expanded clones from non-depleted graft cells reportedly supplied alpha-beta T cells about two months post-transplant. Diversity and T-cell counts at one year after transplant derived mostly from new T cells. Some patients owed their high day-60 TCRbeta diversity to surviving recipient T cells and thymic progenitors.

V gave up 8 bases and J gave up 0 bases, with 13 bases separating them. This CDR3 comprises 15 residues. Looked up from germline, CDR1 is MDHEN and CDR2 is SYDVKM. As it was prepared, the TCRbeta library received unique molecular identifiers. In TCRdb, the PCR reads were re-called with MiXCR into one record per CDR3 protein. The sample has around 490,000 distinct CDR3 sequences; roughly an eighth are singletons. The table lists this clonotype with a few counts. Its target is not known. The specimen comprised PBMCs, mostly from graft donor cells, sampled 180 days after TCRalphabeta/CD19-depleted stem cell transplant. This chain uses TRBV28 with TRBJ1-4; no clear D. This receptor was identified in a female patient aged 2-9 years who had a stem cell transplant for aplastic anemia, so the T cells may come from the graft donor. The CDR3 is CASVLRDATNEKLFF. The CDR3 bases are TGTGCCAGCGTCCTGAGGGATGCAACTAATGAAAAACTGTTTTTT. The full variable domain, rest sourced from reference TRBV28 and TRBJ1-4, is DVKVTQSSRYLVKRTGEKVFLECVQDMDHENMFWYRQDPGLGLRLIYFSYDVKMKEKGDIPEGYSVSREKKERFSLILESASTNQTSMYLCASVLRDATNEKLFFGSGTQLSVL.